Listed below are T cell receptor beta chains from one sample, sequenced in a study of T-cell reconstitution after alpha-beta-depleted transplantation in children. MiXCR, run by TCRdb on the PCR reads, gives a single entry per CDR3 protein. This table has 500,000 or so distinct CDR3 sequences, approximately 30% appearing once. This sample comprised PBMCs from the stem cell graft donor, obtained from the stem cell graft. These receptors all stem from a human donor who donated a stem cell graft to a child with aplastic anemia. CDR3s include the opening cysteine and the closing phenylalanine or tryptophan. Fields, in order: D gene, clone size, J gene, V gene, CDR3 protein, CDR3 DNA. D genes are given only for firm matches. Clone size is not always given. Where it is, it says once, few, many or a class for expanded clones.

TRBD1,few,TRBJ1-1,TRBV12-3/TRBV12-4,CASTTTGDGEAFF,TGTGCCAGCACCACGACAGGGGATGGTGAAGCTTTCTTT
-,-,TRBJ1-5,TRBV12-3/TRBV12-4,CASTPEFDNQPQHF,TGTGCCAGCACCCCCGAGTTTGACAATCAGCCCCAGCATTTT
-,few,TRBJ1-3,TRBV7-2,CASSLVSPGQPGNTIYF,TGTGCCAGCAGCTTAGTTTCTCCGGGGCAACCCGGAAACACCATATATTTT
-,-,TRBJ2-3,TRBV20-1,CSAPGALRTDTQYF,TGCAGTGCTCCCGGAGCCCTACGCACAGATACGCAGTATTTT
TRBD2,few,TRBJ2-1,TRBV6-2/TRBV6-3,CASSDGGVSSYNEQFF,TGTGCCAGCAGTGACGGGGGGGTCAGCTCCTACAATGAGCAGTTCTTC
-,few,TRBJ1-6,TRBV11-2,CASRPPTESSYNSPLHF,TGTGCCAGCAGGCCACCGACAGAGAGCTCCTATAATTCACCCCTCCACTTT
-,-,TRBJ2-7,TRBV12-3/TRBV12-4,CASSFGGSYEQYF,TGTGCCAGCAGTTTCGGGGGATCCTACGAGCAGTACTTC
-,few,TRBJ2-3,TRBV7-2,CASSLTRDTDTQYF,TGTGCCAGCAGCTTGACTAGGGACACAGATACGCAGTATTTT
TRBD2,-,TRBJ2-2,TRBV7-2,CASSFLKGGAGELFF,TGTGCCAGCAGCTTTCTGAAGGGAGGGGCCGGGGAGCTGTTTTTT
TRBD1,few,TRBJ2-7,TRBV24-1,CATSGERGGQGVYEQYF,TGTGCCACCAGTGGGGAGAGGGGGGGACAGGGAGTCTACGAGCAGTACTTC
TRBD1,-,TRBJ1-1,TRBV5-1,CASTPAGGYTEAFF,TGCGCCAGCACTCCCGCAGGGGGCTACACTGAAGCTTTCTTT
-,-,TRBJ2-7,TRBV29-1,CSVGPAHAQYF,TGCAGCGTTGGGCCAGCTCACGCGCAGTACTTC
-,few,TRBJ1-1,TRBV7-9,CASSLETETEAFF,TGTGCCAGCAGCTTAGAGACTGAAACAGAAGCTTTCTTT
-,-,TRBJ1-2,TRBV6-1,CASNEQGYTF,TGTGCCAGCAACGAACAGGGCTACACCTTC
-,-,TRBJ2-2,TRBV4-2,CASSQIEGEGFRELFF,TGTGCCAGCAGCCAAATTGAGGGAGAGGGGTTTAGGGAGCTGTTTTTT
TRBD2,few,TRBJ2-1,TRBV6-5,CASRGGGSYNEQFF,TGTGCCAGCAGGGGGGGGGGTTCTTACAATGAGCAGTTCTTC
-,-,TRBJ2-7,TRBV9,CASSVGSYRSHEQYF,TGTGCCAGCAGCGTAGGCAGCTACCGAAGCCACGAGCAGTACTTC
-,-,TRBJ1-2,TRBV4-2,CASSQEGGATDYGYTF,TGTGCCAGCAGCCAAGAGGGGGGGGCAACGGACTATGGCTACACCTTC
TRBD1,-,TRBJ2-5,TRBV30,CAWGDSIQETQYF,TGTGCCTGGGGGGACAGTATACAAGAGACCCAGTACTTC
TRBD2,few,TRBJ2-1,TRBV20-1,CSASGRVTYNEQFF,TGCAGTGCGAGCGGGAGAGTCACCTACAATGAGCAGTTCTTC
-,few,TRBJ2-6,TRBV18,CASSRQQSPFSGANVLTF,TGTGCCAGCTCACGACAGCAAAGCCCTTTCTCTGGGGCCAACGTCCTGACTTTC
-,few,TRBJ1-6,TRBV12-3/TRBV12-4,CASSLSRPPLHF,TGTGCCAGCAGCCTATCTCGGCCACCCCTCCACTTT
-,few,TRBJ1-2,TRBV7-2,CASSSQRVWGYTF,TGTGCCAGCAGCTCCCAGCGGGTCTGGGGCTACACCTTC
TRBD1,-,TRBJ2-7,TRBV6-2/TRBV6-3,CASSYGTGRTKTYEQYF,TGTGCCAGCAGCTACGGGACAGGGAGGACAAAGACCTACGAGCAGTACTTC
-,few,TRBJ2-7,TRBV19,CASSGGTAYFEQYF,TGTGCCAGTAGTGGGGGGACAGCTTACTTCGAGCAGTACTTC
TRBD1,few,TRBJ1-2,TRBV12-5,CASGLRDRGGYTF,TGTGCTAGTGGTTTACGGGACAGGGGTGGCTACACCTTC
-,few,TRBJ1-5,TRBV3-1,CASSQRTDRQPQHF,TGTGCCAGCAGCCAACGGACAGACCGTCAGCCCCAGCATTTT
-,few,TRBJ2-7,TRBV7-2,CASSLGGGTPSYEQYF,TGTGCCAGCAGCTTAGGGGGGGGGACACCTTCCTACGAGCAGTACTTC
TRBD1,few,TRBJ2-4,TRBV3-1,CASQASGTAKTIQYF,TGTGCCAGCCAGGCCTCCGGGACAGCCAAGACCATTCAGTACTTC
TRBD2,-,TRBJ2-7,TRBV6-1,CASSEEYGTSGSPYEQYF,TGTGCCAGCAGTGAAGAGTACGGTACTAGCGGTTCTCCCTACGAGCAGTACTTC
-,-,TRBJ1-1,TRBV1,CTSTFLWYVAEAFF,TGCACCAGCACCTTTCTTTGGTATGTGGCTGAAGCTTTCTTT
-,-,TRBJ2-2,TRBV18,CASSPYGSSTGELFF,TGTGCCAGCTCACCCTACGGGTCGAGCACCGGGGAGCTGTTTTTT
TRBD2,few,TRBJ2-1,TRBV12-3/TRBV12-4,CASSSSGRDYSNEQFF,TGTGCCAGCAGTTCTAGCGGGAGGGACTACAGCAATGAGCAGTTCTTC
-,-,TRBJ2-7,TRBV29-1,CSAEGRGISSYEQYF,TGCAGCGCTGAGGGAAGGGGGATAAGCTCCTACGAGCAGTACTTC
-,-,TRBJ2-7,TRBV6-2/TRBV6-3,CASSYSKPYEQYF,TGTGCCAGCAGTTACAGTAAGCCCTACGAGCAGTACTTC
TRBD1,-,TRBJ2-1,TRBV7-2,CASSLVDRAVNEQFF,TGTGCCAGCAGCTTAGTGGACAGGGCTGTCAATGAGCAGTTCTTC
-,-,TRBJ1-5,TRBV27,CASSLIYRGNQPQHF,TGTGCCAGCAGTTTAATCTACAGGGGCAATCAGCCCCAGCATTTT
TRBD2,few,TRBJ2-3,TRBV12-3/TRBV12-4,CASSAITGTSGPSTDTQYF,TGTGCCAGCAGTGCAATCACCGGGACTAGCGGCCCTAGCACAGATACGCAGTATTTT
-,few,TRBJ2-1,TRBV7-7,CASSLDLSAINEQFF,TGTGCCAGCAGCTTAGATTTGTCAGCGATTAATGAGCAGTTCTTC
TRBD2,few,TRBJ2-1,TRBV29-1,CSVEGTSGYNEQFF,TGCAGCGTTGAAGGGACTAGCGGTTACAATGAGCAGTTCTTC
TRBD1,few,TRBJ1-2,TRBV28,CASSGWTGTALGYTF,TGTGCCAGCAGTGGCTGGACCGGGACAGCCCTTGGCTACACCTTC